Below, 15 T cell receptor beta chains from the same sample are listed, as sequenced in a study of blood T cell repertoires in COVID-19. The data were produced by immunoSEQ multiplex PCR, yet TCRdb's version contains in-frame clones alone and is incomplete. The sample comprises more than 300,000 clones, 88% of which are singletons, and 1.6% rests with the top ten. The sequencing sample was made of peripheral blood. The receptors were gathered from a woman under 40 with COVID-19, enrolled during active disease.

The J gene is TRBJ1-2, the V gene TRBV6-5; the match to TRBD1 covers 7 bases. The V segment lost 6 bases and the J segment 6 bases; nucleotides outside the gene matches: 4. Germline CDR1 is MNHEY and CDR2 is SVGAGI. The CDR3 totals 12 residues. For the CDR3, the DNA is TGTGCCAGCAGGACAGGGTATAATGGCTACACCTTC. This codes for CASRTGYNGYTF.

The gene calls are TRBV7-3 and TRBJ2-7; TRBD1 aligns across 8 bases. Unmatched junction bases numbered 6, after V lost 2 bases and J lost 3 bases. CDR3 length: 15 residues. Germline assignment: CDR1 SGHTA and CDR2 FQGTGA. CDR3 loop: CASSLGPGGSYEQYF. In DNA, the CDR3 is TGTGCCAGCAGCTTAGGGCCAGGGGGCAGCTACGAGCAGTACTTC.

This clone was seen once. The chain couples TRBV2 to TRBJ1-5, with 9 bases aligning to TRBD1. V shed 6 bases, J shed 7 bases, and the junction held 10 bases outside the gene matches. The CDR3 has 15 residues. Germline CDR1 and CDR2: SNHLY and FYNNEI. The CDR3 region has the DNA TGTGCCAGCAGCAATCCGGGACAGGGCACACAGCCCCAGCATTTT. Protein product: CASSNPGQGTQPQHF.

The genes are TRBV5-4 and TRBJ1-2; the match to TRBD1 covers 7 bases. This CDR3 spans 14 amino acids. The J segment lost 4 bases and the V segment lost 0 bases, leaving 3 bases of the junction unmatched. Per the germline V gene, CDR1 is SGHNT and CDR2 is YYREEE (reference sequence). The CDR3 loop reads CASSLDPGGYGYTF. The DNA for the CDR3 is TGTGCCAGCAGCTTGGACCCAGGGGGCTATGGCTACACCTTC.

The rearrangement uses TRBV18 and TRBJ1-1, with 12 bases that match TRBD1. The V gene end was trimmed by 4 bases and the J gene end by 7 bases; junction bases not matched to a gene: 7. CDR3 length: 15 residues. Germline V gene lookup returns CDR1 KGHSH and CDR2 LQKENI. The CDR3, as DNA: TGTGCCAGCTCACTCGGGACAGGGGGCCTGGGTGAAGCTTTCTTT. Its protein is CASSLGTGGLGEAFF.

V is TRBV28 and J is TRBJ2-2; 12 bases align to TRBD2. This CDR3 comprises 14 residues. The germline CDR1 and CDR2 sequences are MDHEN and SYDVKM. V shed 8 bases, J shed 6 bases, and the junction held 4 bases outside the gene matches. In DNA, the CDR3 is TGTGCCAGCCAGACTAGCGGGGGAGCCGGGGAGCTGTTTTTT. It yields the protein CASQTSGGAGELFF.

The V gene is TRBV15, the J gene TRBJ1-3; D not certain. CDR3 length: 15 amino acids. V shed 5 bases and J shed 4 bases, with 15 bases lying between them. Germline CDR1 is LNHNV and CDR2 is YYDKDF (reference sequence). The CDR3 bases are TGTGCCACCAGCCCCGATCGGACTAACGGAAACACCATATATTTT. It codes for CATSPDRTNGNTIYF.

Concerning this clone itself: Other DNA sequences of this sample code for an identical CDR3. This chain joins TRBV5-1 and TRBJ1-1, with D uncertain. The germline V gene has CDR1 SGHRS and CDR2 YFSETQ. V was trimmed by 4 bases and J by 2 bases, leaving 9 bases between them. CDR3 size: 13 residues. CDR3 residues: CASSIQSNTEAFF. The CDR3 nucleotides read TGCGCCAGCAGCATACAGTCTAACACTGAAGCTTTCTTT.

V and J are TRBV14 and TRBJ1-2; the D gene is possibly TRBD1 (5 bases). Germline-derived CDR1 and CDR2 are SGHDN and FVKESK. The CDR3 runs to 13 residues. The V end was cut by 4 bases, the J end by 6 bases, with 12 bases between. CDR3 sequence: CASSLRVQHGYTF. The CDR3 DNA reads TGTGCCAGCAGCCTCAGGGTCCAGCATGGCTACACCTTC.

J is TRBJ2-1 and V is TRBV18, with 9 positions matching TRBD2. V shed 4 bases and J 5 bases; nucleotides not matched to a gene: 3. The CDR3 is 14 amino acids. Germline CDR1 and CDR2: KGHSH and LQKENI. The chain's CDR3 is CASSQGLANNEQFF. Here the CDR3 DNA reads TGTGCCAGCTCACAGGGACTAGCCAACAATGAGCAGTTCTTC.

This CDR3 reads CASSVGRARHGLGNIQYF. The CDR3 DNA reads as TGTGCCAGCAGCGTAGGGAGGGCGAGACACGGCCTAGGAAACATTCAGTACTTC. This sequence joins TRBV9 and TRBJ2-4; possibly TRBD2 for D (6 bases). V lost 0 bases to trimming and J lost 6 bases, with 22 bases between them. Per the germline V gene, CDR1 is SGDLS and CDR2 is YYNGEE. The CDR3 sequence is 18 residues long.

The CDR3 DNA is TGTGCCAGCAGCCGACAACAGGGTGGCAATCAGCCCCAGCATTTT. Protein sequence: CASSRQQGGNQPQHF. The chain employs TRBV4-2 and TRBJ1-5, with D tentatively TRBD1 (6 bases). Germline V gene sequence: CDR1 LGHNA, CDR2 YNFKEQ. Trimming took 4 bases from V and 2 from J, leaving 12 bases between them. The CDR3 runs to 15 residues.

The gene calls are TRBV5-1 and TRBJ1-6, with TRBD1 matching over 8 bases. The CDR3 loop spans 16 amino acids. J lost 6 bases, V lost 4 bases, and 9 bases had no gene match. Looked up from germline, CDR1 is SGHRS and CDR2 is YFSETQ. Written as DNA, the CDR3 is TGCGCCAGCAGCGAAGAACCGGGACAGGCTAATTCACCCCTCCACTTT. It is translated as CASSEEPGQANSPLHF. The full variable domain, in which reference TRBV5-1 and TRBJ1-6 provide the parts outside the CDR3, is KAGVTQTPRYLIKTRGQQVTLSCSPISGHRSVSWYQQTPGQGLQFLFEYFSETQRNKGNFPGRFSGRQFSNSRSEMNVSTLELGDSALYLCASSEEPGQANSPLHFGNGTRLTVT.

The chain has TRBV11-3 and TRBJ2-1, with 7 bases aligning to TRBD1. With V trimmed by 5 bases and J by 12 bases, 10 bases remained unmatched. This CDR3 comprises 13 residues. Germline CDR1 SGHNT, CDR2 YENEEA. In DNA form, the CDR3 reads TGTGCCAGCAGCCCGGGACAGCGCCGGGGGCAGTTCTTC. This encodes CASSPGQRRGQFF.

This clone has only one observation. This chain links TRBV9 with TRBJ2-3, with D unclear. V dropped 0 bases and J dropped 1 base, with 12 bases sitting between them. The germline CDR1 and CDR2 sequences are SGDLS and YYNGEE. There are 16 residues in the CDR3. Written as DNA, the CDR3 is TGTGCCAGCAGCGTAGCCGGTGTCCTTGGCACAGATACGCAGTATTTT. Protein: CASSVAGVLGTDTQYF.